Shown below are 5 T cell receptor beta chains from a single sample sequenced in a study of shared T cell receptors in the human thymus. The method was immunoSEQ multiplex PCR; TCRdb's version includes in-frame clones alone and lacks a portion of them. This table has some 660,000 clones, over 75% appearing once. Separately, the same data were catalogued under a study of human thymus T cells.

The sample consisted of thymocytes. These receptors all come from a boy in the first two years of life with a congenital heart defect.

V and J are TRBV10-3 and TRBJ2-2, with a possible D match to TRBD2 (5 bases). The CDR3 has 21 residues. Trimming shortened V by 4 bases and J by 4 bases, and 31 bases separated the two germline ends. Germline V gives CDR1 ENHRY, CDR2 SYGVKD. The DNA of the CDR3 is TGTGCCATCAGTGGCCAAATCGGGATAGCGCCTTACCCTCCCCTCACCGGGGAGCTGTTTTTT. Residues: CAISGQIGIAPYPPLTGELFF.

CDR3 region: CASSLGGLVSYEQYF. CDR3 DNA: TGTGCCAGCAGTTTAGGGGGACTAGTCTCCTACGAGCAGTACTTC. This chain links TRBV28 with TRBJ2-7; TRBD2 matches 8 bases. There are 15 residues in the CDR3. Trimming took 2 bases from V and 0 from J; bases not matched to a gene: 3. Germline values: CDR1 MDHEN, CDR2 SYDVKM.

The CDR3 region is CASSLPLETQYF. The CDR3 DNA reads TGTGCCAGCAGCTTACCCCTAGAGACCCAGTACTTC. This chain joins TRBV7-6 and TRBJ2-5; no clear D gene. Per germline, CDR1 SGHVS and CDR2 FNYEAQ. V was pared by 2 bases and J by 4 bases, with 5 bases between. The length of the CDR3 is 12 residues.

The chain uses TRBV7-6 and TRBJ2-5; the match to TRBD1 covers 8 bases. CDR1 and CDR2 (germline): SGHVS, FNYEAQ. The CDR3 covers 17 residues. Trimming cost V 2 bases and J 1 base; bases outside gene matches: 9. CDR3 region: CASSLKYPGQGQETQYF. The CDR3 region has the DNA TGTGCCAGCAGCTTAAAGTACCCTGGACAGGGCCAAGAGACCCAGTACTTC.

This chain links TRBV6-1 with TRBJ2-1; D possibly corresponds to TRBD2 (5 bases). CDR1 is MNHNS and CDR2 is SASEGT in the germline V gene. The germline V and J ends were trimmed by 3 bases and 7 bases, with 22 bases remaining between them. The CDR3 covers 17 residues. CDR3 in DNA: TGTGCCAGCAGTGATGGCGGCTTGGCGGAGGAAGAGAATGAGCAGTTCTTC. Translated: CASSDGGLAEEENEQFF.